The clone carrying this T cell receptor beta chain was seen a few times. This CDR3 is built from 12 residues. Germline V CDR1 and CDR2: MDHEN, SYDVKM. Trimming took off 8 bases at V and 3 bases at J, with 11 bases between the two ends. This specimen comes from a study of blood T cells in healthy people across ages. Healthy individuals of Caucasian origin from Russia, aged roughly 6 to 100, served as donors. The authors ran a second PCR of about 7 to 11 cycles using a sample-barcoded 5' primer and a J-beta primer mix. Using its own MiXCR run on the 5' RACE reads, TCRdb lists one record per CDR3 protein. The table has about 680,000 distinct CDR3 sequences, around half seen once; the top ten hold under 35%.

The sequence was obtained from a woman in her sixties in good health. What was sequenced was blood. This rearrangement joins TRBV28 to TRBJ2-7; possible D gene TRBD2, 5 bases. This CDR3 reads CASSMGVYEQYF. The CDR3 DNA sequence: TGTGCCAGCTCAATGGGAGTCTACGAGCAGTACTTC.